The rows below give T cell receptor beta chains drawn from one sample of a study of blood T cells in healthy people across ages. TCRdb called the 5' RACE reads again in MiXCR, with one record for every CDR3 protein. The sample lists about 1.6 million distinct CDR3 sequences, about 32% occurring once. Source material: blood. These receptors all come from a woman in her twenties or thirties in good health. CDR3s include the opening cysteine and the closing phenylalanine or tryptophan. The order of the fields is D gene, J gene, V gene, clone size, CDR3 DNA, CDR3 protein. A D gene is named only where the DNA matches it firmly. Expanded clones are given a class, and other clones once, few, many or no size at all.

>TRBD2|TRBJ2-1|TRBV27|-
TGTGCCAGCAGTGACACCACCGGGACTAGCGGGGGGTATGAGCAGTTCTTC
CASSDTTGTSGGYEQFF
>-|TRBJ1-6|TRBV27|-
TGTGCCAGCAGTTACTCCTCCTATAATTCACCCCTCCACTTT
CASSYSSYNSPLHF
>TRBD2|TRBJ2-1|TRBV6-1|-
TGTGCCAGCAGTGAAGCTCCTAGCGGGTACAATGAGCAGTTCTTC
CASSEAPSGYNEQFF
>-|TRBJ2-1|TRBV20-1|-
TGCAGTGCTAGAGATTTAGTGACGTTGAATGAGCAGTTCTTC
CSARDLVTLNEQFF
>-|TRBJ2-7|TRBV18|few
TGTGCCAGCTCCCAAGGGAGACAAGCCTACGAGCAGTACTTC
CASSQGRQAYEQYF
>TRBD1|TRBJ2-1|TRBV4-1|-
TGCGCCAGCAGAAGACTGGACAGGGAGGTTCGTGAGCAGTTCTTC
CASRRLDREVREQFF
>-|TRBJ2-3|TRBV25-1|few
TGTGCCAGCAGTGAGACTAACACAGATACGCAGTATTTT
CASSETNTDTQYF
>-|TRBJ2-5|TRBV7-9|-
TGTGCCAGCAGCGGAGACAGGCGAGTGGAGACCCAGTACTTC
CASSGDRRVETQYF
>TRBD1|TRBJ1-2|TRBV5-1|many
TGCGCCAGCAGCTCTGGGGAGGGGGCCTATGGCTACACCTTC
CASSSGEGAYGYTF
>-|TRBJ2-2|TRBV11-2|few
TGTGCCAGCAGCTTAAGAGGGAGCACCGGGGAGCTGTTTTTT
CASSLRGSTGELFF
>-|TRBJ1-1|TRBV3-1|-
TGTGCCAGCAGCCAAGCCCCTCGGCGGGACACTGAAGCTTTCTTT
CASSQAPRRDTEAFF
>TRBD2|TRBJ2-1|TRBV18|few
TGTGCCACCTCAACCGGGTCTAGCGGGCTCAATGAGCAGTTCTTC
CATSTGSSGLNEQFF
>TRBD1|TRBJ1-2|TRBV4-1|many
TGCGCCAGCAGCCAAGACGGGACAGGGGGGATAGATGGATATGGCTACACCTTC
CASSQDGTGGIDGYGYTF
>TRBD1|TRBJ1-2|TRBV20-1|-
TGCAGTGCTCCGAGACAGGGAGCCGCTAACTATGGCTACACCTTC
CSAPRQGAANYGYTF
>TRBD1|TRBJ1-1|TRBV20-1|-
TGCAGTGCGCCAGGACAGGGTTGGACTGAAGCTTTCTTT
CSAPGQGWTEAFF
>TRBD2|TRBJ2-4|TRBV12-3/TRBV12-4|-
TGTGCCAGCAGTTTAGGCTTGGCTAGCGGAGCCAAAAACATTCAGTACTTC
CASSLGLASGAKNIQYF
>TRBD1|TRBJ1-2|TRBV6-6|few
TGTGCCAGCGGGAAGGGGGCGACCAACTATGGCTACACCTTC
CASGKGATNYGYTF
>TRBD2|TRBJ2-7|TRBV29-1|few
TGCAGCGTTGAAGGGTCAGCGGGGTCCTACGAGCAGTACTTC
CSVEGSAGSYEQYF
>TRBD2|TRBJ2-7|TRBV7-2|-
TGTGCCAGCAGCCCCCGGCGGGGGGCGACCTACGAGCAGTACTTC
CASSPRRGATYEQYF
>-|TRBJ2-3|TRBV4-1|-
TGCGCCAACAGCCAAGTGGGGAATACGCAGTATTTT
CANSQVGNTQYF
>TRBD1|TRBJ2-2|TRBV5-5|-
TGTGCCAGCAGCTTTGACGACAGGGCGAACACCGGGGAGCTGTTTTTT
CASSFDDRANTGELFF
>-|TRBJ1-2|TRBV5-1|-
TGCGCCAGCAGCTTGGGACCCGTTGATGGCTACACCTTC
CASSLGPVDGYTF
>-|TRBJ1-1|TRBV5-1|few
TGCGCCAGCAGCTTGACGCAGCGGAACACTGAAGCTTTCTTT
CASSLTQRNTEAFF
>-|TRBJ1-2|TRBV2|-
TGTGCCAGCAGACTCAGGGTAGCGGGCTATGGCTACACCTTC
CASRLRVAGYGYTF
>TRBD2|TRBJ2-3|TRBV6-5|few
TGTGCCAGCAGCGGGACTAGAATGAAAGATACGCAGTATTTT
CASSGTRMKDTQYF
>TRBD1|TRBJ2-7|TRBV20-1|-
TGCAGTGCCGAAGTAGCAGGGGGCCTTTACGAGCAGTACTTC
CSAEVAGGLYEQYF
>-|TRBJ2-1|TRBV6-6|-
TGTGCCAGCAGTTACTCGAGGCTTGAGCAGTTCTTC
CASSYSRLEQFF
>-|TRBJ2-3|TRBV5-4|few
TGTGCCAGCAGCTTTCACAAAGATACGCAGTATTTT
CASSFHKDTQYF
>TRBD2|TRBJ2-7|TRBV20-1|-
TGCAGTGCTAGAGACCCACCAGCGGGAGCCTTCTACGAGCAGTACTTC
CSARDPPAGAFYEQYF
>TRBD1|TRBJ2-3|TRBV7-8|many
TGTGCCAGCAGCCCATCCGGGACAGGGGGCCTTGGTACGCAGTATTTT
CASSPSGTGGLGTQYF